The sequence of this TCR beta chain was determined in a study of cytomegalovirus exposure and HLA in healthy donors. The donors were in the approximately 120-subject validation cohort, distinct from the approximately 700-subject first cohort. The assay was immunoSEQ multiplex PCR, and TCRdb's table has in-frame clones only and misses some. Altogether roughly 140,000 clones are present, about 88% being singletons, with the ten largest covering roughly 9%. Details on this clone: What it binds is not known.

Study-level findings and limits: According to reports, the classifier identified cytomegalovirus status with high specificity and sensitivity.

The CDR3 totals 16 residues. CDR1 is SEHNR and CDR2 is FQNEAQ in the germline V gene (reference sequence). Germline trimming cut 0 bases from V and 7 bases from J; bases unmatched to any gene: 5. The chain has TRBV7-9 and TRBJ2-2, with 10 bases that match TRBD1. The sample comprised PBMCs. This sequence was found in a man in his late teens or twenties in good health and CMV-seropositive. The CDR3 coding sequence is TGTGCCAGCAGCTTAGCCGGACAGGGGGGAAACGGGGAGCTGTTTTTT. Encoded protein: CASSLAGQGGNGELFF. Variable domain in full (rest from reference TRBV7-9 and TRBJ2-2): DTGVSQNPRHKITKRGQNVTFRCDPISEHNRLYWYRQTLGQGPEFLTYFQNEAQLEKSRLLSDRFSAERPKGSFSTLEIQRTEQGDSAMYLCASSLAGQGGNGELFFGEGSRLTVL.